This T cell receptor (beta chain) was recorded in a study of response to subunit inactivated influenza vaccine. Study conclusions and caveats: That few new T cells are recruited by each seasonal influenza vaccination was the authors' suggestion.

Germline CDR1 reads DFQATT; CDR2 reads SNEGSKA (reference sequence). With V trimmed by 6 bases and J by 2 bases, 17 bases remained unmatched. CDR3 length equals 18 residues. This clonotype was detected only a few times. Its antigen is still unknown. TCRdb used MiXCR to reprocess the RT-PCR reads, holding one entry per CDR3 protein. The sample includes over 450,000 distinct CDR3 sequences, approximately 12% of them seen just once. Material: PBMCs from blood, obtained 45 days after vaccination. The V call is TRBV20-1, the J call TRBJ2-1; 9 bases line up with TRBD1. This TCR came from a man in his forties or fifties who received an inactivated influenza vaccine. The CDR3 region has the DNA TGCAGTGCCACTCCCGGGACAGGGTGGCCTCCACCCTACAATGAGCAGTTCTTC. Protein sequence: CSATPGTGWPPPYNEQFF.